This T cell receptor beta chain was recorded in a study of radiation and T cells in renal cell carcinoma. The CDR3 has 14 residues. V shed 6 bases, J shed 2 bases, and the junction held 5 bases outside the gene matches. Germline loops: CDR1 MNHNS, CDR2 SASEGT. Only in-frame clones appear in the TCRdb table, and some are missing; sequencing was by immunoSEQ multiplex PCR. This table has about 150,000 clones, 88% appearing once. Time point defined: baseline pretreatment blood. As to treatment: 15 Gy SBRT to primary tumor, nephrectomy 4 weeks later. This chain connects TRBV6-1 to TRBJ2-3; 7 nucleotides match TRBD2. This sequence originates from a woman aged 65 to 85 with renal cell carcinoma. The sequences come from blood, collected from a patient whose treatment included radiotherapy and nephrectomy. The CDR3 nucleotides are TGTGCCAGCAGACTGGGGGGGGTCACAGATACGCAGTATTTT. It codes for CASRLGGVTDTQYF.